The 28 T cell receptor beta chains in this list originate from one sample, sequenced in a study of blood T cells in healthy people across ages (dated by TCRdb to between 2015 and 2017). Library construction relied on 5' RACE. Reads for this sample came from an Illumina HiSeq 2500. A second PCR of roughly 7 to 11 cycles was performed with a sample-barcoded 5' primer and a J-beta primer mix. TCRdb reworked the public reads: Q25 trimming with fastp, MiXCR clone assembly, productive beta chains retained. Each CDR3 protein appears once, grouped with its most common genes and DNA. The table for this sample lists 600,000 or so distinct CDR3 sequences; about 28% of them were counted only once. Around 14% of the sample is taken by the ten largest. Material: blood. The receptors derive from a woman older than 75 in good health.

This clonotype turned up a few times. The J gene is TRBJ1-5, the V gene TRBV27; perhaps TRBD1 as D (5 bases). The CDR3 runs to 12 residues. Germline V gene sequence: CDR1 MNHEY, CDR2 SMNVEV (reference sequence). Trimming shortened V by 6 bases and J by 4 bases, and 7 bases separated the two germline ends. The CDR3 loop reads CASRAGNQPQHF. CDR3 DNA sequence: TGTGCCAGCAGGGCAGGGAATCAGCCCCAGCATTTT.

In regard to this clonotype: A much larger clone sits a single nucleotide away, making a read error possible. Written as DNA, the CDR3 is TGTGCCAGCAGCTGGACTAGCGGGGGCCTAGGGGAGGCCCAGTACTTC. Translating it yields CASSWTSGGLGEAQYF. The chain has TRBV7-7 and TRBJ2-7; 13 nucleotides align to TRBD2. The CDR3 spans 16 residues. V lost 4 bases to trimming and J lost 10 bases; unmatched junction nucleotides: 13. The germline V gene has CDR1 SSHAT and CDR2 FNYEAQ (reference sequence). The full variable domain, its missing parts supplied by reference TRBV7-7 and TRBJ2-7, is GAGVSQSPRYKVTKRGQDVTLRCDPISSHATLYWYQQALGQGPEFLTYFNYEAQPDKSGLPSDRFSAERPEGSISTLTIQRTEQRDSAMYRCASSWTSGGLGEAQYFGPGTRLTVT.

This clonotype occurred a few times. J is TRBJ1-1 and V is TRBV20-1, with TRBD1 matching over 8 bases. Germline CDR1 is DFQATT and CDR2 is SNEGSKA (reference sequence). V shed 6 bases and J 6 bases; nucleotides not matched to a gene: 3. The CDR3 runs 11 residues. The CDR3 DNA reads TGCAGTGCCGAGACAGGGGCTGAAGCTTTCTTT. Translation: CSAETGAEAFF.

This clonotype was observed many times. The V and J genes are TRBV5-1 and TRBJ2-1; possible D gene TRBD1, 5 bases. Germline assignment: CDR1 SGHRS and CDR2 YFSETQ. V lost 4 bases and J lost 0, with 11 bases in between. The CDR3 is 15 amino acids. CDR3 protein: CASSEQGSSYNEQFF. Written as DNA, the CDR3 is TGCGCCAGCAGCGAGCAGGGAAGCTCCTACAATGAGCAGTTCTTC.

This clonotype was counted at least ten times. V gene TRBV5-6 combines with J gene TRBJ2-5; TRBD1 matches 10 bases. Per germline, CDR1 SGHDT and CDR2 YYEEEE. CDR3 length equals 17 residues. After removal of 3 bases from V and 5 bases from J, the junction contained 13 bases not matched to a gene. The CDR3 here is CASSSQHRTGGGETQYF. DNA of the CDR3: TGTGCCAGCAGCTCTCAACACCGGACAGGGGGAGGGGAGACCCAGTACTTC.

This clonotype was seen once. This chain connects TRBV2 to TRBJ2-5; 7 bases align to TRBD2. Gene TRBJ2-7 matches the end of the DNA better, so the J call may be wrong. Germline CDR1 SNHLY, CDR2 FYNNEI. The length of the CDR3 is 15 residues. The CDR3 is CASSEIQRGRDEQYF. As DNA, the CDR3 is TGTGCCAGCAGTGAGATCCAGCGGGGCAGGGACGAGCAGTACTTC.

This clonotype was picked up one time. Given a much more abundant clone one base away, this may be a read error. This chain uses TRBV9 with TRBJ2-4; weak D call: TRBD1 (5 bases). The V and J ends lost 0 bases and 6 bases respectively, with 13 bases between them. The CDR3 runs to 15 residues. Germline CDR1 reads SGDLS; CDR2 reads YYNGEE. The CDR3 spells CASSVAVGQGNIQYF. The CDR3 DNA follows: TGTGCCAGCAGCGTAGCTGTGGGGCAGGGAAACATTCAGTACTTC.

This clonotype was counted once. V and J are TRBV6-2 or TRBV6-3 and TRBJ2-2; 7 bases map to TRBD1. The CDR3 spans 17 residues. V trimming: 7 bases; J trimming: 4 bases; junction bases outside the gene matches: 15. CDR1 and CDR2 (germline): MNHEY, SVGEGT. The CDR3 here is CASISYRDSRSTGELFF. Written as DNA, the CDR3 is TGTGCCAGCATCTCATACCGGGACAGCCGGAGCACCGGGGAGCTGTTTTTT.

This clonotype has just a few counts. The gene calls are TRBV30 and TRBJ1-6; the D is unclear. The CDR3 sequence is 13 residues long. Germline CDR1 is GTSNPN and CDR2 is SVGIG (reference sequence). V was cut by 2 bases and J by 3 bases, with 5 bases left in between. The CDR3 coding sequence is TGTGCCTGGAGTACTAACTATAATTCACCCCTCCACTTT. Its translation is CAWSTNYNSPLHF.

This clonotype was found many times. The J gene is TRBJ2-6, the V gene TRBV5-5; possibly TRBD2 for D (6 bases). Trimming cost V 3 bases and J 9 bases, with 16 bases left between them. The CDR3 spans 15 residues. CDR1 and CDR2 from the germline V gene are SGHKS and YYEKEE (reference sequence). The CDR3 spells CASSSIAFSGNVLTF. DNA for the CDR3: TGTGCCAGCAGCTCAATAGCTTTTAGCGGCAACGTCCTGACTTTC.

This clonotype was seen a handful of times. The rearrangement uses TRBV9 and TRBJ2-5; 10 bases line up with TRBD2. V lost 2 bases to trimming and J lost 11 bases; unmatched junction nucleotides: 15. The CDR3 consists of 16 residues. The germline V gene has CDR1 SGDLS and CDR2 YYNGEE. The DNA for the CDR3 is TGTGCCAGCAGCGTCGGAAGCGGGGGGGATTACAGTGAGCAGTACTTC. Its protein is CASSVGSGGDYSEQYF.

This clonotype was picked up one time. The rearrangement uses TRBV5-5 and TRBJ1-2, with TRBD1 as a possible D gene (6 bases). Trimming shortened V by 3 bases and J by 8 bases, and 17 bases separated the two germline ends. The CDR3 contains 14 residues. Per the germline V gene, CDR1 is SGHKS and CDR2 is YYEKEE (reference sequence). The CDR3 DNA follows: TGTGCCAGCAGCTGGGGAGACAGGACCTACGGCTACACCTTC. This translates into CASSWGDRTYGYTF.

In the case of this clonotype: This clone may be a read error of a much larger clone one base away. This chain joins TRBV20-1 and TRBJ2-3, with 7 bases identical to TRBD1. CDR1 and CDR2 (germline): DFQATT, SNEGSKA (reference sequence). This CDR3 is built from 16 residues. J was trimmed by 0 bases and V by 3 bases; bases with no gene match: 9. For the CDR3, the DNA is TGCAGTGCTAGGGGAGACGGACAGGCTAGCACAGATACGCAGTATTTT. Encoded protein: CSARGDGQASTDTQYF.

This clonotype has more than one count but fewer than ten. The chain recombines TRBV7-8 with TRBJ2-2; D unresolved. In germline, CDR1 is SGHVS, CDR2 FQNEAQ. V gave up 3 bases and J gave up 3 bases, with 8 bases separating them. CDR3 length: 14 amino acids. The CDR3 sequence: CASSFIEDTGELFF. The CDR3 DNA sequence: TGTGCCAGCAGCTTTATTGAAGACACCGGGGAGCTGTTTTTT.

The V call is TRBV5-6, the J call TRBJ1-1; D not resolved. Germline V lookup: CDR1 SGHDT, CDR2 YYEEEE. The V and J ends lost 4 bases and 4 bases respectively, with 14 bases between them. The CDR3 has 14 residues. The CDR3 sequence is CASSELGSSTEAFF. CDR3 coding DNA: TGTGCCAGCAGCGAATTAGGGAGCTCCACTGAAGCTTTCTTT.

The rearrangement links TRBV20-1 to TRBJ1-5, with D possibly being TRBD2 (7 bases). The J call may be mistaken, given a closer DNA end match to TRBJ2-3. The CDR3 has 14 amino acids. Germline V gene lookup returns CDR1 DFQATT and CDR2 SNEGSKA (reference sequence). CDR3 sequence (DNA): TGCAGTGCTGTGGGCGGGGGCAATAATCAGCCCCAGTATTTT. This sequence encodes CSAVGGGNNQPQYF.

There are many counts of this clonotype. The chain couples TRBV20-1 to TRBJ1-1, with 10 bases that match TRBD1. The CDR3 has 14 residues. Germline V gene sequence: CDR1 DFQATT, CDR2 SNEGSKA (reference sequence). V was pared by 3 bases and J by 3 bases, with 4 bases of the junction left unmatched. CDR3 sequence: CSASFGTGDTEAFF. The CDR3 nucleotides read TGCAGTGCTAGTTTCGGGACAGGGGACACTGAAGCTTTCTTT.

This clonotype occurred many times. The chain combines TRBV7-2 with TRBJ2-2, with TRBD2 as a possible D gene (6 bases). V gave up 2 bases and J gave up 4 bases, with 11 bases separating them. Germline CDR1 reads SGHTA; CDR2 reads FQGNSA. This CDR3 is built from 15 residues. The CDR3 here is CASSLMQGGTGELFF. As DNA, the CDR3 is TGTGCCAGCAGCTTAATGCAGGGAGGCACCGGGGAGCTGTTTTTT.

Concerning this clonotype itself: It may be a read error: a sequence one base away is much more abundant. This sequence joins TRBV6-5 and TRBJ2-7; 8 nucleotides agree with TRBD1. This CDR3 spans 18 amino acids. Germline lookup yields CDR1 MNHEY and CDR2 SVGAGI. CDR3 region: CASSHSLSGGQASYEQYF. The CDR3 nucleotides are TGTGCCAGCAGTCACTCCCTATCCGGGGGACAGGCCTCCTACGAGCAGTACTTC.

J is TRBJ2-4 and V is TRBV2; 9 nucleotides align to TRBD1. TRBJ2-7 explains the end of the DNA better; the J call may be wrong. The length of the CDR3 is 15 residues. Per the germline V gene, CDR1 is SNHLY and CDR2 is FYNNEI. This CDR3 reads CASSRARTGDHEQYF. Here the CDR3 DNA reads TGTGCCAGCAGCCGGGCTCGGACAGGGGACCACGAGCAGTACTTC.

The chain combines TRBV12-3 or TRBV12-4 with TRBJ2-5; D remains ambiguous. The DNA end favors TRBJ2-1, so the J call may be wrong. The CDR3 is 12 residues long. The CDR3 here is CASSPGQETQFF. For the CDR3, the DNA is TGTGCCAGCAGTCCAGGCCAAGAGACCCAGTTCTTC.

This clonotype was counted many times. The gene calls are TRBV2 and TRBJ2-5; the match to TRBD2 covers 9 bases. The V gene end was trimmed by 3 bases and the J gene end by 2 bases; junction bases not matched to a gene: 7. This CDR3 region has 16 residues. CDR1 is SNHLY and CDR2 is FYNNEI in the germline V gene. DNA for the CDR3: TGTGCCAGCAGTGACCGGCGGGGGGGGATTCAAGAGACCCAGTACTTC. Protein sequence: CASSDRRGGIQETQYF.

This clonotype was seen many times. J is TRBJ2-1 and V is TRBV7-8; D ambiguous. V lost 7 bases, J lost 10 bases, and 17 bases lay in between. CDR1 is SGHVS, CDR2 FQNEAQ, per germline. This CDR3 has 13 residues. The CDR3 loop reads CASISTGVDEQFF. For the CDR3, the DNA is TGTGCCAGCATCTCGACGGGTGTGGACGAGCAGTTCTTC.

The rearrangement links TRBV28 to TRBJ2-5, with TRBD1 matching 8 bases. Trimming removed 3 bases from V and 0 bases from J; junction bases left unmatched: 3. Germline V gives CDR1 MDHEN, CDR2 SYDVKM. The CDR3 runs to 15 residues. The CDR3 DNA is TGTGCCAGCAGTTTTGTGGACAGGGACCAAGAGACCCAGTACTTC. This translates into CASSFVDRDQETQYF.

As concerns this clonotype: A much more abundant neighbour one base away suggests this may be a read error. V gene TRBV20-1 combines with J gene TRBJ1-2; D possibly corresponds to TRBD1 (5 bases). The germline CDR1 and CDR2 sequences are DFQATT and SNEGSKA (reference sequence). The CDR3 is 13 amino acids. V was pared by 5 bases and J by 4 bases, with 14 bases between. The CDR3, as DNA: TGCAGTGCTCGCGGGGGACCACGCTATGGCTACACCTTC. It is translated as CSARGGPRYGYTF.

The chain joins TRBV7-2 to TRBJ2-4; D unresolved. CDR1 SGHTA and CDR2 FQGNSA come from the germline V gene. The V end lost 0 bases, the J end lost 0 bases, and 9 bases lay between the germline ends. The CDR3 is 16 amino acids. CDR3 amino acids: CASSLAIGLAKNIQYF. CDR3 bases: TGTGCCAGCAGCTTAGCGATCGGTTTAGCCAAAAACATTCAGTACTTC.

In its sample, this clonotype was seen many times. The rearrangement links TRBV7-9 to TRBJ2-7, with a tentative D call TRBD2 (5 bases). CDR1 SEHNR and CDR2 FQNEAQ come from the germline V gene (reference sequence). Deletions cut 7 bases from V and 5 bases from J, with 18 bases between. CDR3 length: 14 amino acids. Here the CDR3 DNA reads TGTGCCAGCAACCTCCTTGAGGGCATGAACGAGCAGTACTTC. Residues: CASNLLEGMNEQYF.

The chain joins TRBV21-1 to TRBJ2-3. TRBV21-1 is a recognized pseudogene. This CDR3 has 15 residues. CDR3: CASSNHGRSTDTQYF. The CDR3 DNA is TGTGCCAGCAGCAACCACGGCAGAAGCACAGATACGCAGTATTTT.